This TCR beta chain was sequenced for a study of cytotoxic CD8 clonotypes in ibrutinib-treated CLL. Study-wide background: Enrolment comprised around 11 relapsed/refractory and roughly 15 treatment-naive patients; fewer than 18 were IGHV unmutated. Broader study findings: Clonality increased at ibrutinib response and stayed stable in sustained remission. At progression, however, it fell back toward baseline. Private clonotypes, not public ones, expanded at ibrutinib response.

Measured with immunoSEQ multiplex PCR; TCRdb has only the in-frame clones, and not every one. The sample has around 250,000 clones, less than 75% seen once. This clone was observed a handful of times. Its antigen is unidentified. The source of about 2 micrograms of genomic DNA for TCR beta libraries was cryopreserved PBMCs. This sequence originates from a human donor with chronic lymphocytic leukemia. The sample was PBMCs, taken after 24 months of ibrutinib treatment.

CDR3 coding DNA: TGTGCCAGCTGGGGCAGGGAAAGCTCCTACGAGCAGTACTTC. Amino acids: CASWGRESSYEQYF. V usage is TRBV28 and J usage is TRBJ2-7, with D perhaps TRBD1 (5 bases). The germline V and J ends were trimmed by 8 bases and 0 bases, with 14 bases remaining between them. CDR3 size: 14 residues. CDR1 is MDHEN and CDR2 is SYDVKM in the germline V gene.